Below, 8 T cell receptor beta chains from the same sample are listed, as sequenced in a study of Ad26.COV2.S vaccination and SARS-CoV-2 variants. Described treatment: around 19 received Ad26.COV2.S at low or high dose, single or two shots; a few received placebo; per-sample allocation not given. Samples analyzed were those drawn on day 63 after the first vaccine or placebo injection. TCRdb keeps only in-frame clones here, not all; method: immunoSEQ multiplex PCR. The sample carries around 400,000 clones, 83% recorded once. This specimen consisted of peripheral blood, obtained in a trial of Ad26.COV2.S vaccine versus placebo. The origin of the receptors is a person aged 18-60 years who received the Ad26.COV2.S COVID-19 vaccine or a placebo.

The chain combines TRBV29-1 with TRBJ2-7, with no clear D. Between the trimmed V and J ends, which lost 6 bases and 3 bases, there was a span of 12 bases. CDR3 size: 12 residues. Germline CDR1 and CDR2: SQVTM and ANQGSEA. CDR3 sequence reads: CSVLGPRYEQYF. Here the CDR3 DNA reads TGCAGCGTCCTCGGTCCCCGCTACGAGCAGTACTTC.

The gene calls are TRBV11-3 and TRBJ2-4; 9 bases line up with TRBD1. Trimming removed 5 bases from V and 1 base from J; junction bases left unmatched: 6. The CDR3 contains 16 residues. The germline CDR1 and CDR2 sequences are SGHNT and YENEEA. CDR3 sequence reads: CASSREGQGAKNIQYF. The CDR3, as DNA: TGTGCCAGCAGCCGAGAAGGACAGGGGGCCAAAAACATTCAGTACTTC.

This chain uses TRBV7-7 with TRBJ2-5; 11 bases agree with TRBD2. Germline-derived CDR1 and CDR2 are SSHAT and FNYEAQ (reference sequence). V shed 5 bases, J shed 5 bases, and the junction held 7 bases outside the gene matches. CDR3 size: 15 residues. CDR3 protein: CASSVSSGGPETQYF. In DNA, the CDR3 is TGTGCCAGCAGCGTCTCTAGCGGGGGGCCCGAGACCCAGTACTTC.

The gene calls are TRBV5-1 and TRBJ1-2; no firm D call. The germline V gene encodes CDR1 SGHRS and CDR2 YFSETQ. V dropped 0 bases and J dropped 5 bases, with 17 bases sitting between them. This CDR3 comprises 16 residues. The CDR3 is CASSLAVSLKKYGYTF. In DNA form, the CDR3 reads TGCGCCAGCAGCTTGGCCGTCAGTTTGAAGAAATATGGCTACACCTTC.

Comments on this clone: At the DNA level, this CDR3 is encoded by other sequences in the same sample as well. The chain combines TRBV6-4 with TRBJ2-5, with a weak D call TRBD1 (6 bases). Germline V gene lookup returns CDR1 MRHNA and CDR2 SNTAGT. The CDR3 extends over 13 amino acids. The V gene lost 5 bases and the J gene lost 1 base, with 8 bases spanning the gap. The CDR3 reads CASSRTVQETQYF. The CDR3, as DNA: TGTGCCAGCAGTCGGACAGTCCAAGAGACCCAGTACTTC.

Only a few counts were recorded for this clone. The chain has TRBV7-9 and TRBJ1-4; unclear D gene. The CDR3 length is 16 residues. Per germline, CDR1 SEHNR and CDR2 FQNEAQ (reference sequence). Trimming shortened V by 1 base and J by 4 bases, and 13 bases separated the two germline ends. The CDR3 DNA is TGTGCCAGCAGCTTAGGCCGGGCGGTTATTAATGAAAAACTGTTTTTT. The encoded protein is CASSLGRAVINEKLFF. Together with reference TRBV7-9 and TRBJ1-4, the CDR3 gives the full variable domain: DTGVSQNPRHKITKRGQNVTFRCDPISEHNRLYWYRQTLGQGPEFLTYFQNEAQLEKSRLLSDRFSAERPKGSFSTLEIQRTEQGDSAMYLCASSLGRAVINEKLFFGSGTQLSVL.

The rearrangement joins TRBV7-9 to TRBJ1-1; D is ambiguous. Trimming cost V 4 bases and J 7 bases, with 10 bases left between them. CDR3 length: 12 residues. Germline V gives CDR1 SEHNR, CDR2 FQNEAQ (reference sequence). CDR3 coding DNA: TGTGCCAGCAGCTCGGGCGGACTTGAAGCTTTCTTT. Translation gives CASSSGGLEAFF.

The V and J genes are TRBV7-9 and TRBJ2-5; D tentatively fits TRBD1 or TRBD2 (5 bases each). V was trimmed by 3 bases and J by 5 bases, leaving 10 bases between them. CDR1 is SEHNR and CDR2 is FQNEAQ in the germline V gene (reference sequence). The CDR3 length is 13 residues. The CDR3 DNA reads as TGTGCCAGCAGCTTCCTGGGGGAGGAGACCCAGTACTTC. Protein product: CASSFLGEETQYF.